This T cell receptor (beta chain) was recovered during a study of T cell repertoires in aging, cancer and after chemotherapy. Looking at the study overall: Six age groups, ranging from 30 or younger to 70 or older, included the donors.

Study-level results: Compared with age-matched healthy donors, untreated hematological or solid cancer patients showed higher blood TCR clonality.

The CDR3 contains 18 residues. Germline-derived CDR1 and CDR2 are ENHRY and SYGVKD. Multiplex touch-down PCR with TRB-A/B primers amplified rearranged V-D-J TRB sequences. One entry per CDR3 protein, called by TCRdb with MiXCR from the multiplex PCR reads. This table holds about 5,200 distinct CDR3 sequences, roughly 26% found once. This clonotype was detected a few times. Antigen: not known. The junction and the germline gene differ at one end; a read error may be behind it. Peripheral blood genomic DNA, not sorted cells or RNA, was the template. The sequencing sample was made of blood. The chain combines TRBV10-3 with TRBJ2-3; 13 nucleotides match TRBD2. The TCR was taken from a human donor in good health. CDR3 in DNA: TGTGCCACCAGTCCCAGACTAGCGGGGGGACTTAGCACAGATACGCAGTATTTT. Encoded protein: CATSPRLAGGLSTDTQYF.